This T cell receptor (beta chain) stems from a study of CD8 T cells in Susac syndrome. TCR beta from blood CD8+ and CD4+ T cells was sequenced. An input of roughly 0.5 to 1 ug of RNA was subjected to reverse transcription using random hexamers. An immunoSEQ multiplex PCR generated amplified TCR beta CDR3 products spanning 54 Vbeta and 13 Jbeta. MiXCR, run by TCRdb on the immunoSEQ multiplex PCR reads, gives a single entry per CDR3 protein. The repertoire holds 120,000 or so distinct CDR3 sequences, with 90% to 95% as singletons. Germline V CDR1 and CDR2: SEHNR, FQNEAQ (reference sequence). Between the trimmed V and J ends, which lost 5 bases and 4 bases, there was a span of 3 bases. This CDR3 region has 10 residues.

The sequenced material came from CD4+ T cells from PBMCs. V and J are TRBV7-9 and TRBJ2-7, with D unclear. The receptor's source is a human donor in good health. CDR3 DNA sequence: TGTGCCAGCAGCCAATACGAGCAGTACTTC. It specifies CASSQYEQYF.